The text below deals with one T cell receptor beta chain. This sample was taken from a study of blood T cell repertoires in COVID-19. Turning to the study itself: Sites across the United States, Italy and Spain contributed samples from acute and convalescent COVID-19. Sample material is recorded as cDNA or gDNA derived from T cells, B-cell-depleted T cells, or PBMCs.

In the authors' methods: Estimated nucleated cell counts came from reference gene primer amplification. Some clones are missing from TCRdb's copy, which holds only in-frame ones; the method was immunoSEQ multiplex PCR. V and J calls and clone size are copied from that table; D and trimming were computed from the DNA. The profile shows tens of thousands of clones, 75% to 90% of them singletons. Unmatched junction bases numbered 3, after V lost 3 bases and J lost 4 bases. Germline lookup yields CDR1 SQVTM and CDR2 ANQGSEA. The CDR3 is 14 residues long. Sequencing was carried out using peripheral blood. The chain links TRBV29-1 to TRBJ2-1, with 10 positions matching TRBD1. This TCR was recovered from a human donor in a cohort sampled during active COVID-19. This CDR3 reads CSVDGTGAYNEQFF. DNA for the CDR3: TGCAGCGTTGATGGGACAGGGGCTTACAATGAGCAGTTCTTC.